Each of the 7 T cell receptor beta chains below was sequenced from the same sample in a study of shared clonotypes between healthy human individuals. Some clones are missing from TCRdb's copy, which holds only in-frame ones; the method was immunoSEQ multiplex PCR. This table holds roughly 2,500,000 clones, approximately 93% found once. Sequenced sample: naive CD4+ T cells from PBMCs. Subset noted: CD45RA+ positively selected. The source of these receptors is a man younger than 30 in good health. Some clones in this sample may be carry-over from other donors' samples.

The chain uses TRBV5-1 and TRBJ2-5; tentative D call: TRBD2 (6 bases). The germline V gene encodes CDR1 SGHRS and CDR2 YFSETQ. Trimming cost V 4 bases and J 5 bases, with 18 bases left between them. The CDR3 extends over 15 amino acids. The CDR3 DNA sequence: TGCGCCAGCAGCCCCGGGCGGGGAGGCAAGGAGACCCAGTACTTC. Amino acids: CASSPGRGGKETQYF.

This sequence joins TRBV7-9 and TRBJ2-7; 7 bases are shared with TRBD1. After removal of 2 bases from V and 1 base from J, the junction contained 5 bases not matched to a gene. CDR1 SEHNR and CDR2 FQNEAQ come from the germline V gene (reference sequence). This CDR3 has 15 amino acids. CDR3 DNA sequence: TGTGCCAGCAGCTTAACCAAACAGGGGTCCTACGAGCAGTACTTC. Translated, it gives CASSLTKQGSYEQYF.

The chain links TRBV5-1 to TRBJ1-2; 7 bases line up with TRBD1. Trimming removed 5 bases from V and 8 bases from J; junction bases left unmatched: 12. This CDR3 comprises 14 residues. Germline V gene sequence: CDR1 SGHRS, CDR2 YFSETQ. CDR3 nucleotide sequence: TGCGCCAGCAGGCAACTGGACAGGAAAATGGGCTACACCTTC. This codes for CASRQLDRKMGYTF.

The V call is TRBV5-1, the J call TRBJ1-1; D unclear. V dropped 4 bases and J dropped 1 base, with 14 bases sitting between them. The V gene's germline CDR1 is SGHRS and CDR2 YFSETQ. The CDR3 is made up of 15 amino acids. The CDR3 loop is CASSPSRQQNTEAFF. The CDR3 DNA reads TGCGCCAGCAGCCCCTCTAGACAACAGAACACTGAAGCTTTCTTT.

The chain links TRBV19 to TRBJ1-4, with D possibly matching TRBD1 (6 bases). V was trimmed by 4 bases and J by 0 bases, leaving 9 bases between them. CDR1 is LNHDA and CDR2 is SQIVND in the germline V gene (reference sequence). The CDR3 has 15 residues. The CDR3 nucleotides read TGTGCCAGTAGTACCGGACAGCCAACTAATGAAAAACTGTTTTTT. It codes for CASSTGQPTNEKLFF.

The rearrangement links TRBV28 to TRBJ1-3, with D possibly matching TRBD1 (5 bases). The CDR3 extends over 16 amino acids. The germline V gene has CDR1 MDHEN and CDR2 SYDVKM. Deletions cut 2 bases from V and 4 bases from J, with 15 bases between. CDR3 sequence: CASSLISGQGGNTIYF. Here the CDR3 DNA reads TGTGCCAGCAGTTTAATATCTGGGCAGGGAGGAAACACCATATATTTT.

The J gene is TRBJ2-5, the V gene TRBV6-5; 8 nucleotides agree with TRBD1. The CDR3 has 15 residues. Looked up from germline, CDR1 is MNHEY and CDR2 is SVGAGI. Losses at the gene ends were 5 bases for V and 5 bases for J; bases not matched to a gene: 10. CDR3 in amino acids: CASSPRDRRGETQYF. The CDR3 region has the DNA TGTGCCAGCAGTCCCCGGGACAGGAGAGGGGAGACCCAGTACTTC.